Listed below are T cell receptor beta chains from one sample, sequenced in a study of T cell changes during pregnancy in multiple sclerosis. Some clones are missing from TCRdb's copy, which holds only in-frame ones; the method was immunoSEQ multiplex PCR. The top ten hold 0.99% of the sample, which has under 95,000 clones, over 85% seen once. This sample comprised peripheral blood, obtained in the second trimester of pregnancy. The receptors derive from a female donor in good health, enrolled as a control in a pregnancy study. The CDR3 runs from the conserved cysteine through the conserved F or W. The D gene is left open where the match is weak. Rows give clone size only sometimes, using once, few, many, or a class for an expanded clone.

V,D,J,size,CDR3,DNA
TRBV27,TRBD2,TRBJ2-1,-,CASSDAGTSGWGGGQFF,TGTGCCAGCAGTGACGCCGGGACTAGCGGTTGGGGGGGCGGGCAGTTCTTC
TRBV18,-,TRBJ2-7,-,CASSPILTSPDYEQYF,TGTGCCAGCTCACCAATCCTAACTAGCCCTGACTACGAGCAGTACTTC
TRBV19,TRBD1,TRBJ2-5,-,CASSGTGGPQDQETQYF,TGTGCCAGTAGCGGGACAGGGGGGCCCCAAGATCAAGAGACCCAGTACTTC
TRBV19,-,TRBJ2-6,-,CASRSSGANVLTF,TGTGCCAGTAGGAGTTCTGGGGCCAACGTCCTGACTTTC
TRBV2,-,TRBJ1-5,-,CASSASFRESNQPQHF,TGTGCCAGCAGTGCCTCTTTCCGGGAGAGCAATCAGCCCCAGCATTTT
TRBV5-8,-,TRBJ2-7,-,CASSPGVLDHEQYF,TGTGCCAGCAGCCCGGGAGTCCTTGACCACGAGCAGTACTTC
TRBV28,TRBD1,TRBJ2-7,-,CASTDPGQSSYEQYF,TGTGCCAGCACCGACCCGGGACAGAGTTCCTACGAGCAGTACTTC
TRBV6-5,-,TRBJ2-7,-,CASSPDGTYEQYF,TGTGCCAGCAGTCCTGACGGGACCTACGAGCAGTACTTC
TRBV5-1,TRBD2,TRBJ2-1,-,CASSLESGRAVGQFF,TGCGCCAGCAGCTTAGAAAGCGGGAGGGCGGTAGGGCAGTTCTTC
TRBV4-1,-,TRBJ1-2,few,CASSQGGGASYGYTF,TGCGCCAGCAGCCAAGGAGGGGGGGCCTCTTATGGCTACACCTTC
TRBV21-1,-,TRBJ1-2,-,CASSKLARDYGYTF,TGTGCCAGCAGCAAACTCGCCCGGGACTATGGCTACACCTTC
TRBV5-1,TRBD1,TRBJ2-2,-,CASRLWGTGVTGELFF,TGCGCCAGCAGACTCTGGGGGACAGGGGTCACCGGGGAGCTGTTTTTT
TRBV7-9,TRBD2,TRBJ2-3,-,CASSLGTSDPTDTQYF,TGTGCCAGCAGCTTAGGGACTAGCGATCCCACAGATACGCAGTATTTT
TRBV27,-,TRBJ2-1,-,CASSFEGSSYNEQFF,TGTGCCAGCAGTTTTGAGGGTAGCTCCTACAATGAGCAGTTCTTC
TRBV10-1,-,TRBJ1-4,-,CKQGEGKNEKLFF,TGCAAACAAGGGGAGGGAAAAAATGAAAAACTGTTTTTT
TRBV18,TRBD1,TRBJ1-1,-,CASSPIKGANTEAFF,TGTGCCAGCTCACCCATTAAGGGGGCGAACACTGAAGCTTTCTTT
TRBV5-4,TRBD2,TRBJ2-3,once,CASSLGLATDTQYF,TGTGCCAGCAGCTTGGGACTAGCAACAGATACGCAGTATTTT
TRBV2,-,TRBJ2-5,-,CASTRDSEQETQYF,TGTGCCAGCACCCGGGACTCTGAACAAGAGACCCAGTACTTC
TRBV6-1,TRBD2,TRBJ2-7,-,CASSKGLAYEQYF,TGTGCCAGCAGTAAGGGACTAGCCTACGAGCAGTACTTC
TRBV2,TRBD1,TRBJ2-2,-,CASSDRAKTGELFF,TGTGCCAGCTCGGACAGGGCAAAGACCGGGGAGCTGTTTTTT
TRBV19,TRBD1,TRBJ1-2,-,CASSIYTDRVRYGYTF,TGTGCCAGTAGTATTTATACCGACAGGGTCCGCTATGGCTACACCTTC